The 24 T cell receptor beta chains reported below all come from one sample, sequenced in a study of blood T cells in healthy people across ages. The second PCR ran about 6 to 11 cycles with a sample-barcoded 5' primer and J-beta primers. Using its own MiXCR run on the 5' RACE reads, TCRdb lists one record per CDR3 protein. This table has some 1,000,000 distinct CDR3 sequences, under 30% appearing once. The sample was also linked to a second study, of T cells of mothers and their children.

The sample taken for sequencing was blood. The receptors here all came from a girl aged 2-9 years in good health.

The CDR3 reads CASSQTSTRDTKYEQYF. In nucleotides, the CDR3 is TGCGCCAGCAGCCAAACCTCGACGCGGGACACAAAATACGAGCAGTACTTC. The V and J genes are TRBV4-1 and TRBJ2-1; D could derive from TRBD1 or TRBD2 (6 bases each). The J call is uncertain, as TRBJ2-7 better fits the DNA end. Per germline, CDR1 MGHRA and CDR2 YSYEKL. The CDR3 length is 17 residues.

J is TRBJ1-4 and V is TRBV20-1, with unresolved D. Germline lookup yields CDR1 DFQATT and CDR2 SNEGSKA (reference sequence). Trimming removed 1 base at V and 10 bases at J, with 4 bases between. The CDR3 has 10 amino acids. The CDR3 protein is CSARGGKLFF. DNA for the CDR3: TGCAGTGCTAGAGGAGGAAAACTGTTTTTT.

The rearrangement links TRBV24-1 to TRBJ2-6, with a tentative D call TRBD1 (6 bases). The CDR3 sequence is 17 residues long. V was pared by 8 bases and J by 0 bases, with 16 bases between. The germline CDR1 and CDR2 sequences are KGHDR and SFDVKD. CDR3 DNA: TGTGCCACCAACTCGGGACAATTGGGCTCTGGGGCCAACGTCCTGACTTTC. Amino acid sequence: CATNSGQLGSGANVLTF.

The chain is built from TRBV14 and TRBJ2-5; D call uncertain. The DNA end is more similar to TRBJ2-7, so the J call may be wrong. The CDR3 is made up of 15 amino acids. Germline CDR1 is SGHDN and CDR2 is FVKESK. The CDR3: CASSQGYLGTYEQYF. CDR3 DNA sequence: TGTGCCAGCAGCCAAGGGTACCTGGGAACTTACGAGCAGTACTTC.

The chain combines TRBV7-9 with TRBJ2-1, with TRBD1 identical over 8 bases. The J call may be wrong; the DNA end is better matched by TRBJ2-7. The CDR3 sequence is 13 residues long. Germline V gene lookup returns CDR1 SEHNR and CDR2 FQNEAQ (reference sequence). The CDR3 DNA reads TGTGCCAGCAGCGAGGGACAGGAATACGAGCAGTACTTC. This codes for CASSEGQEYEQYF.

The chain joins TRBV20-1 to TRBJ1-5; tentative D call: TRBD1 (6 bases). V shed 3 bases and J shed 1 base, with 19 bases lying between them. Germline V CDR1 and CDR2: DFQATT, SNEGSKA (reference sequence). The CDR3 has 17 residues. The CDR3 sequence is CSARDPFGGESNQPQHF. The CDR3 bases are TGCAGTGCTAGGGACCCCTTTGGGGGCGAAAGCAATCAGCCCCAGCATTTT.

The chain combines TRBV5-1 with TRBJ1-6; 7 bases map to TRBD1. CDR1 is SGHRS, CDR2 YFSETQ, per germline. Trimming at V came to 3 bases and at J to 6 bases, leaving 3 bases not matched to a gene. The CDR3 totals 14 residues. CDR3 amino acids: CASSSGTANSPLHF. The CDR3 DNA sequence: TGCGCCAGCAGCTCCGGGACAGCTAATTCACCCCTCCACTTT.

CDR3 region: CASSFYREYEQYF. In DNA, the CDR3 is TGTGCCAGCAGTTTCTACAGGGAATACGAGCAGTACTTC. This chain links TRBV6-2 or TRBV6-3 with TRBJ2-7, with TRBD1 as a possible D gene (6 bases). The CDR3 contains 13 residues. V lost 4 bases, J lost 4 bases, and 11 bases lay in between. The germline V gene encodes CDR1 MNHEY and CDR2 SVGEGT.

The rearrangement uses TRBV4-1 and TRBJ2-5, with 7 bases that match TRBD1. The J call may be wrong; the DNA end is better matched by TRBJ2-7. The CDR3 consists of 15 residues. CDR1 and CDR2 (germline): MGHRA, YSYEKL. In nucleotides, the CDR3 is TGCGCCAGCAGCCCAGATTCAGGGGGAGCCTACGAGCAGTACTTC. This gives the protein CASSPDSGGAYEQYF.

This clonotype was found a few times. The V gene is TRBV21-1, the J gene TRBJ2-1; the tabulated D call, TRBD2, remains unverified against the DNA. The DNA end is more similar to TRBJ2-5, so the J call may be wrong. TRBV21-1 is tagged as a pseudogene. The CDR3 spans 14 residues. CDR3 residues: CASTKRGFGGTQYF. The CDR3 DNA reads as TGTGCCAGCACTAAAAGGGGGTTCGGAGGGACCCAGTACTTC.

This clonotype occurred a few times. V and J are TRBV20-1 and TRBJ2-1; 8 positions agree with TRBD2. The CDR3 has 14 amino acids. CDR1 DFQATT and CDR2 SNEGSKA come from the germline V gene (reference sequence). V lost 3 bases and J lost 2; bases outside the gene matches: 3. CDR3 in DNA: TGCAGTGCTAGGCGGGGGGACCCCTACAATGAGCAGTTCTTC. Protein: CSARRGDPYNEQFF.

The chain carries TRBV29-1 and TRBJ2-5; D is ambiguous. This CDR3 is 12 amino acids long. Germline V gene lookup returns CDR1 SQVTM and CDR2 ANQGSEA. The germline V and J ends were trimmed by 2 bases and 2 bases, with 6 bases remaining between them. The CDR3 nucleotides read TGCAGCGTTGAAAGGGCACAAGAGACCCAGTACTTC. This translates into CSVERAQETQYF.

The table lists this clonotype with a few counts. The chain has TRBV6-2 or TRBV6-3 and TRBJ2-1; the D gene is possibly TRBD1 (6 bases). V shed 7 bases and J shed 8 bases, with 18 bases lying between them. CDR3 length equals 14 residues. The germline V gene has CDR1 MNHEY and CDR2 SVGEGT. The CDR3 DNA follows: TGTGCCAGCATGGGGGCAGGGTTGATAGATGAGCAGTTCTTC. Amino acids: CASMGAGLIDEQFF.

The V and J genes are TRBV12-3 or TRBV12-4 and TRBJ1-2, with D hard to call. V lost 5 bases and J 3 bases, leaving 10 bases between the germline ends. The CDR3 consists of 13 residues. The CDR3 DNA follows: TGTGCCAGCAGTCCTCCGATAGACTATGGCTACACCTTC. This sequence encodes CASSPPIDYGYTF.

The chain links TRBV5-1 to TRBJ2-1, with TRBD2 matching 8 bases. The CDR3 length is 16 residues. Trimming removed 0 bases from V and 0 bases from J; junction bases left unmatched: 2. Germline CDR1 reads SGHRS; CDR2 reads YFSETQ. CDR3 DNA: TGCGCCAGCAGCTTGGCTGGGACTAGCTCCTACAATGAGCAGTTCTTC. This sequence encodes CASSLAGTSSYNEQFF.

The sample holds a few counts of this clonotype. The rearrangement joins TRBV14 to TRBJ1-2; D might be TRBD1 (6 bases). Trimming removed 3 bases at V and 5 bases at J, with 13 bases between. The CDR3 consists of 14 residues. Germline V gene lookup returns CDR1 SGHDN and CDR2 FVKESK. In DNA, the CDR3 is TGTGCCAGCAGCCACAAGGGGGTAGGGTATGGCTACACCTTC. Its translation is CASSHKGVGYGYTF. Based on the CDR3 plus reference TRBV14 and TRBJ1-2, the full variable domain is EAGVTQFPSHSVIEKGQTVTLRCDPISGHDNLYWYRRVMGKEIKFLLHFVKESKQDESGMPNNRFLAERTGGTYSTLKVQPAELEDSGVYFCASSHKGVGYGYTFGSGTRLTVV.

The V gene is TRBV6-1, the J gene TRBJ2-3; 8 nucleotides line up with TRBD1. Per germline, CDR1 MNHNS and CDR2 SASEGT. V lost 3 bases to trimming and J lost 1 base; unmatched junction nucleotides: 3. This CDR3 is 15 amino acids long. The CDR3 region has the DNA TGTGCCAGCAGTGATTTGACAGGGGGCACAGATACGCAGTATTTT. This gives the protein CASSDLTGGTDTQYF.

This chain joins TRBV2 and TRBJ2-5; 7 nucleotides line up with TRBD2. The CDR3 sequence is 15 residues long. The germline CDR1 and CDR2 sequences are SNHLY and FYNNEI. Unmatched junction bases numbered 9, after V lost 4 bases and J lost 4 bases. The CDR3, as DNA: TGTGCCAGCAGTGGAGCGGGGAGGGGCCGAGAGACCCAGTACTTC. Translating it yields CASSGAGRGRETQYF.

This sequence joins TRBV7-9 and TRBJ1-2; D call uncertain. Trimming cost V 2 bases and J 4 bases, with 14 bases left between them. This CDR3 comprises 15 residues. Germline V gene data show CDR1 as SEHNR and CDR2 as FQNEAQ (reference sequence). This CDR3 reads CASSLSMGRPYGYTF. The CDR3, as DNA: TGTGCCAGCAGCTTATCCATGGGCAGACCCTATGGCTACACCTTC.

This clonotype was observed many times. The rearrangement uses TRBV2 and TRBJ2-1; D might be TRBD2 (6 bases). Germline CDR1 SNHLY, CDR2 FYNNEI. Trimming removed 8 bases at V and 8 bases at J, with 19 bases between. The CDR3 loop spans 14 amino acids. CDR3 in DNA: TGTGCCAGCGGCGACGGGGTAGCTAGCGATGAGCAGTTCTTC. The encoded protein is CASGDGVASDEQFF.

The V and J genes are TRBV4-3 and TRBJ2-2; D call uncertain. Germline CDR1 is LGHNA and CDR2 is YSLEER. There are 17 residues in the CDR3. V dropped 1 base and J dropped 3 bases, with 15 bases sitting between them. CDR3 in amino acids: CASSQAEGDDDTGELFF. As DNA, the CDR3 is TGCGCCAGCAGCCAAGCTGAAGGCGACGATGACACCGGGGAGCTGTTTTTT.

The rearrangement joins TRBV27 to TRBJ1-6; D is uncertain. The V gene's germline CDR1 is MNHEY and CDR2 SMNVEV (reference sequence). V lost 6 bases, J lost 8 bases, and 14 bases lay in between. The CDR3 is 14 residues long. In nucleotides, the CDR3 is TGTGCCAGCAGCCTGCATCGCCCTGATTCACCCCTCCACTTT. Its translation is CASSLHRPDSPLHF.

This clonotype was detected a few times. The V call is TRBV5-6, the J call TRBJ2-4; possible D gene TRBD1, 6 bases. The ends were cut back, 5 bases at V and 8 bases at J, with 14 bases in the middle. The length of the CDR3 is 13 residues. Germline CDR1 SGHDT, CDR2 YYEEEE. The CDR3 sequence: CASSLKGVDIQYF. For the CDR3, the DNA is TGTGCCAGCAGTCTTAAGGGGGTGGACATTCAGTACTTC.

The sample holds a few counts of this clonotype. The CDR3 region has the DNA TGTGCCAGCAGCAGGTCGCCGGGTAACCAAGAGACCCAGTACTTC. Its protein is CASSRSPGNQETQYF. The chain is built from TRBV21-1 and TRBJ2-5. TRBV21-1 is described as a pseudogene. This CDR3 contains 15 residues.